This TCR beta chain was sequenced for a study of T cells in Graves' hyperthyroidism and ophthalmopathy. Across the whole study: Peripheral blood collection took place at initial diagnosis, before any treatment. Findings of the study overall: Blood held most thyroid clonotypes expanded above 0.001 frequency.

RNA transcripts provided the source from which TCR beta CDR3 regions were amplified. Using the HTBI primer set, a first-round RT-PCR was run on the TCR CDR3. TCRdb ran MiXCR on the multiplex PCR reads and lists one entry per CDR3 protein. The profile shows nearly 750,000 distinct CDR3 sequences, roughly 32% of them singletons. This clonotype was counted between two and nine times. What it binds is unknown. Patients showing uncontrolled infection, other autoimmune disease, pregnancy or lactation were ineligible. In making diagnoses, clinical symptoms, serum thyroxine and TRAb, thyroid ultrasound and orbital computed tomography were all used. Sequencing was carried out using blood. This receptor was taken from a woman aged 40 to 50 with Graves' hyperthyroidism.

The CDR3 bases are TGTGCCAGCAGCTTAGGGCTATCCACTGAAGCTTTCTTT. Its protein product is CASSLGLSTEAFF. The chain links TRBV7-9 to TRBJ1-1; unclear D gene. Germline values: CDR1 SEHNR, CDR2 FQNEAQ (reference sequence). CDR3 size: 13 residues. Between the trimmed V and J ends, which lost 1 base and 4 bases, there was a span of 7 bases. Based on the CDR3 plus reference TRBV7-9 and TRBJ1-1, the full variable domain is DTGVSQNPRHKITKRGQNVTFRCDPISEHNRLYWYRQTLGQGPEFLTYFQNEAQLEKSRLLSDRFSAERPKGSFSTLEIQRTEQGDSAMYLCASSLGLSTEAFFGQGTRLTVV.